The TCR beta chain described here comes from a study of T-cell reconstitution after alpha-beta-depleted transplantation in children. Whole-study results and caveats: Where alpha-beta T cells came from about two months after transplant was reportedly several hundred expanded graft clones. Once a year had passed after transplant, T-cell counts and diversity came mostly from newly produced T cells. It was surviving recipient T cells and thymic progenitors that gave some patients high TCRbeta diversity at day 60.

Unique molecular identifiers were incorporated when the TCRbeta library was constructed. TCRdb itself ran the PCR reads through MiXCR, one entry per CDR3 protein. This sample carries fewer than 1 million distinct CDR3 sequences, under 20% of them seen once, and the ten largest clones take around 5%. J was trimmed by 5 bases and V by 5 bases; bases with no gene match: 9. The CDR3 is 14 residues long. To note about this clonotype: Its antigen remains unidentified. A much larger clone sits a single nucleotide away, making a read error possible.

Material: PBMCs, mostly from graft donor cells, obtained 360 days after TCRalphabeta/CD19-depleted stem cell transplant. The rearrangement links TRBV12-3 or TRBV12-4 to TRBJ2-7, with TRBD1 identical over 7 bases. This receptor was obtained from a male patient younger than 18 who had a stem cell transplant for acute lymphoblastic leukemia, so the T cells may come from the graft donor. The CDR3 here is CASSPGTANHEQYF. The CDR3 nucleotides are TGTGCCAGCAGTCCAGGGACAGCTAACCACGAGCAGTACTTC.